This record looks at one T cell receptor (beta chain) sequence and its context. Its antigen is as yet unknown. This sample is part of a study of blood T cells in healthy people across ages. Sample-barcoded 5' priming and a J-beta primer mix drove a second PCR of about 7 to 12 cycles. In TCRdb, the 5' RACE reads were re-called with MiXCR into one record per CDR3 protein. The sample consists of about a million distinct CDR3 sequences, roughly 51% of them appearing once. The CDR3 spans 17 residues. Trimming cost V 7 bases and J 0 bases; bases outside gene matches: 9. The study, taken as a whole, reports: While age rose, TCR beta diversity per million T cells dropped in a roughly linear way. Naive and antigen-experienced cells could not be conclusively compared, given unsorted PBMCs. There was no known CMV status for donors, so expanded clonotype changes were possibly confounded.

The chain uses TRBV12-3 or TRBV12-4 and TRBJ2-6, with 7 bases matching TRBD2. The receptor comes from a woman aged 55 to 70 in good health. The source material was blood. The CDR3 spells CASTRSGSYSGANVLTF. The CDR3 DNA is TGTGCCAGCACTCGTAGCGGGTCCTACTCTGGGGCCAACGTCCTGACTTTC.